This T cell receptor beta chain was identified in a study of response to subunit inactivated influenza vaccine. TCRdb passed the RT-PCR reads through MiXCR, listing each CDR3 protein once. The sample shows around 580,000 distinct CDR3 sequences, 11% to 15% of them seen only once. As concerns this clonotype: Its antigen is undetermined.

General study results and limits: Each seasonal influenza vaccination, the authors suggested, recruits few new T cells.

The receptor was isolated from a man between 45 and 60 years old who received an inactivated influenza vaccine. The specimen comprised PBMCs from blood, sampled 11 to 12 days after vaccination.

CDR3 sequence (DNA): TGCGCCAGCAGCCAAGAAAGGGGCGGGGTCAGTCGAAGTACGCAGTATTTT. It is translated as CASSQERGGVSRSTQYF. The V gene is TRBV4-3, the J gene TRBJ2-3, with TRBD2 as a possible D gene (6 bases). The CDR3 consists of 17 residues. V was clipped by 0 bases and J by 8 bases, with 21 bases between them. The germline V gene has CDR1 LGHNA and CDR2 YSLEER.